The 23 T cell receptor beta chains listed next were all sequenced from one sample in a study of tumor-infiltrating lymphocytes in primary liver carcinoma. cDNA specific to TCR beta was made from around 450 ng of total RNA, with a constant-region primer employed for priming. The TCR beta library was amplified through three nested multiplex PCR rounds in a modified ARM-PCR procedure. The first two PCR rounds, nine to ten cycles each, used TRBV1-TRBV30 forward primers and a C-beta reverse primer. TCRdb re-derived calls from the multiplex PCR reads in MiXCR, one entry per CDR3 protein. The sample includes about 310,000 distinct CDR3 sequences, about 62% of them seen just once. Germline DNA was extracted alongside blood RNA, which was obtained from unsorted whole blood. Sample: peripheral blood. Receptors were obtained from a man aged 35-49 years with primary liver carcinoma and hepatitis B virus infection.

As regards this clonotype: A junction boundary mismatches the germline segment, possibly from a read error. This chain uses TRBV11-2 with TRBJ2-3; possibly TRBD2 for D (5 bases). Germline V gives CDR1 SGHAT, CDR2 FQNNGV. There are 15 residues in the CDR3. The DNA of the CDR3 is TGTGCCAGAAGCTTGGAACTGGGAGCAACAGATACGCAGTATTTT. It codes for CARSLELGATDTQYF.

Of note for this clonotype: One end of the junction does not line up with germline, which may come from a read error. The chain combines TRBV4-2 with TRBJ1-5; D possibly corresponds to TRBD1 (5 bases). The CDR3 consists of 16 residues. Germline V gene sequence: CDR1 LGHNA, CDR2 YNFKEQ. For the CDR3, the DNA is TGTGCCAGCACCCAAAAATCCGGGACTGAAGATCAGCCCCAGCATTTT. This translates into CASTQKSGTEDQPQHF.

Points on this clonotype: A read error may produce the germline difference seen at one junction end. V is TRBV28 and J is TRBJ2-5; D is ambiguous. From germline, CDR1 is MDHEN and CDR2 SYDVKM. CDR3 length: 14 residues. This CDR3 reads CASSSPGNQETQYF. The CDR3 region has the DNA TGTGCAAGCAGTTCCCCGGGCAACCAAGAGACCCAGTACTTC.

V and J are TRBV11-2 and TRBJ2-5; tentatively, D is TRBD1 or TRBD2 (5 bases each). The CDR3 contains 14 residues. CDR1 and CDR2 (germline): SGHAT, FQNNGV. The germline V and J ends were trimmed by 8 bases and 4 bases, with 17 bases remaining between them. CDR3 loop: CASGSGQPRETQYF. CDR3 nucleotide sequence: TGTGCCAGCGGCTCGGGGCAGCCCCGAGAGACCCAGTACTTC.

Comment on this clonotype: The conserved phenylalanine or tryptophan normally closing the CDR3 is absent here, so this likely arose from a read error. The V gene is TRBV6-1, the J gene TRBJ2-4; 8 nucleotides match TRBD2. The CDR3 contains 14 residues. Germline assignment: CDR1 MNHNS and CDR2 SASEGT. J gave up 9 bases and V 2 bases, and 6 bases lay outside the gene matches. CDR3 sequence: CASSESGLVGIQYL. The CDR3 DNA reads TGTGCCAGCAGTGAATCGGGACTAGTGGGCATTCAGTACCTC.

This clonotype appeared many times. The CDR3 is CASSLQSGRAENIQYF. The CDR3 nucleotides read TGTGCCAGCAGTTTGCAGAGCGGGAGGGCCGAAAACATTCAGTACTTC. This chain joins TRBV12-3 or TRBV12-4 and TRBJ2-4; 10 bases align to TRBD2. Trimming removed 3 bases from V and 5 bases from J; junction bases left unmatched: 7. The CDR3 is made up of 16 amino acids.

The gene calls are TRBV7-2 and TRBJ2-2; D may be TRBD1 (5 bases). The CDR3 contains 15 residues. CDR1 and CDR2 from the germline V gene are SGHTA and FQGNSA. V gave up 3 bases and J gave up 7 bases, with 15 bases separating them. For the CDR3, the DNA is TGTGCCAGCAGCTTTGGACACAGAGATGGCGGGGAGCTGTTTTTT. Translated: CASSFGHRDGGELFF.

The V gene is TRBV6-1, the J gene TRBJ2-1; the D gene is possibly TRBD1 (5 bases). V lost 4 bases and J lost 9, with 10 bases in between. The germline V gene encodes CDR1 MNHNS and CDR2 SASEGT. The CDR3 sequence is 12 residues long. The CDR3 DNA reads TGTGCCAGCAGTGGAAAGGGGCTTGAGCAGTTCTTC. Translated: CASSGKGLEQFF.

Note on this clonotype: No conserved phenylalanine or tryptophan is present at the end of the CDR3, so a read error is the likely explanation. The gene calls are TRBV28 and TRBJ2-3; D is unresolved. Germline V gives CDR1 MDHEN, CDR2 SYDVKM. This CDR3 is built from 14 residues. V was trimmed by 6 bases and J by 1 base, leaving 11 bases between them. CDR3 amino acids: CASSKFLGTDTQYL. CDR3 bases: TGTGCCAGCAGCAAATTCCTTGGCACAGATACGCAGTATTTG.

With respect to this clonotype: Just one base apart from a much larger clone, this may be a read error. The chain recombines TRBV6-5 with TRBJ1-1, with D maybe TRBD1 (6 bases). The CDR3 consists of 14 residues. Germline V gene sequence: CDR1 MNHEY, CDR2 SVGAGI. CDR3 protein: CASSYVGGGTQAFF. The CDR3 DNA reads TGTGCCAGCAGTTACGTGGGGGGCGGCACTCAAGCTTTCTTT.

Concerning this clonotype itself: It may be a read error: a sequence one base away is much more abundant. This is likely a read error, given that the CDR3 carries no conserved phenylalanine or tryptophan at its end. The rearrangement links TRBV6-5 to TRBJ1-6; D might be TRBD1 (5 bases). This CDR3 contains 13 residues. Per the germline V gene, CDR1 is MNHEY and CDR2 is SVGAGI. V was trimmed by 5 bases and J by 9 bases, leaving 11 bases between them. This CDR3 is CASSAGQFSPLHL. The CDR3 bases are TGTGCCAGCAGTGCCGGACAATTTTCACCCCTCCACTTA.

A remark on this clonotype: Its ends do not fully match the called genes, so a read error is possible. This chain uses TRBV11-2 with TRBJ1-2; D unresolved. Germline V CDR1 and CDR2: SGHAT, FQNNGV. There are 12 residues in the CDR3. This CDR3 is CASSFRRTGYIF. In DNA, the CDR3 is TGTGCCAGCAGCTTCAGGAGGACTGGCTACATCTTC.

This clonotype was counted only a few times. The chain employs TRBV11-3 and TRBJ2-3; perhaps D is TRBD1 or TRBD2 (6 bases each). V gave up 5 bases and J gave up 6 bases, with 24 bases separating them. Germline CDR1 reads SGHNT; CDR2 reads YENEEA. This CDR3 spans 17 amino acids. CDR3 bases: TGTGCCAGCAGCCTCTCCTCTGGGGGCCTAGGGGGGGATACGCAGTATTTT. Translation gives CASSLSSGGLGGDTQYF. The full variable domain, its missing parts supplied by reference TRBV11-3 and TRBJ2-3, is EAGVVQSPRYKIIEKKQPVAFWCNPISGHNTLYWYLQNLGQGPELLIRYENEEAVDDSQLPKDRFSAERLKGVDSTLKIQPAELGDSAVYLCASSLSSGGLGGDTQYFGPGTRLTVL.

This chain links TRBV11-2 with TRBJ2-5; 9 nucleotides match TRBD1. CDR1 is SGHAT, CDR2 FQNNGV, per germline. The CDR3 covers 14 residues. The CDR3 region has the DNA TGTCTCAGCAGCCCGGGACAGGGCCAAGAGACCCAGTACTTC. Translating gives CLSSPGQGQETQYF.

V usage is TRBV29-1 and J usage is TRBJ2-4; D is perhaps TRBD1 or TRBD2 (7 bases each). Germline V CDR1 and CDR2: SQVTM, ANQGSEA. The CDR3 is made up of 14 amino acids. CDR3 in amino acids: CSVHGEGAESIQYF. CDR3 bases: TGCAGTGTTCATGGGGAGGGGGCAGAAAGCATTCAGTACTTC.

About this clonotype itself: Compared with germline, one end of the junction differs, possibly owing to a read error. The rearrangement links TRBV29-1 to TRBJ2-1; D is undetermined. The germline V gene encodes CDR1 SQVTM and CDR2 ANQGSEA. The CDR3 sequence is 14 residues long. CDR3 bases: TGCTGCGTTGGGCGGTCGCACGACGGCAATGAGCAGTTCTTC. It specifies CCVGRSHDGNEQFF.

Details on this clonotype: An end of the junction differs from the germline gene, which may be a read error. The chain employs TRBV11-1 and TRBJ2-3; a possible D gene is TRBD2 (5 bases). The CDR3 totals 13 residues. Germline lookup yields CDR1 SGHAT and CDR2 FQDESV (reference sequence). The CDR3 sequence is CVSSPRTRDAQYF. CDR3 coding DNA: TGTGTCAGCAGCCCCCGGACTCGAGATGCGCAGTATTTT.

This clonotype was seen a single time. One junction end disagrees with the germline gene, perhaps due to a read error. The chain couples TRBV6-1 to TRBJ2-2, with D perhaps matching TRBD2 (7 bases). The CDR3 runs to 15 residues. Germline V CDR1 and CDR2: MNHNS, SASEGT. For the CDR3, the DNA is TGTGTCAGCAGTAACGTCGGGGGGACACCCGGGGAGCTGTTTTTT. Translation gives CVSSNVGGTPGELFF.

On this clonotype: A much larger clone differs by one base, so this may be a read error. The CDR3 bases are TGCAGCGTTGCCATACAACAAGAAACTGAAACTTTCTTT. It yields the protein CSVAIQQETETFF. This rearrangement joins TRBV29-1 to TRBJ1-1; D remains unclear. CDR3 length equals 13 residues. Germline V gives CDR1 SQVTM, CDR2 ANQGSEA.

This clonotype has only a few counts. The chain employs TRBV6-1 and TRBJ2-4; D remains unclear. Germline V CDR1 and CDR2: MNHNS, SASEGT. The CDR3 extends over 13 amino acids. Trimming cost V 3 bases and J 9 bases, with 12 bases left between them. Here the CDR3 DNA reads TGTGCCAGCAGTGAGCTCGTCACCGGCATTCAGTACTTC. This translates into CASSELVTGIQYF.

The table lists this clonotype with a few counts. The J gene is TRBJ2-3, the V gene TRBV5-1; 13 bases match TRBD2. The V segment lost 4 bases and the J segment 6 bases; nucleotides outside the gene matches: 8. The CDR3 is made up of 16 amino acids. Germline V gives CDR1 SGHRS, CDR2 YFSETQ. This chain's CDR3 is CASSPRTSGSADTQYF. The CDR3 DNA sequence: TGCGCCAGCAGCCCCCGGACTAGCGGGAGCGCGGATACGCAGTATTTT. The complete variable domain, with remaining parts taken from reference TRBV5-1 and TRBJ2-3, reads KAGVTQTPRYLIKTRGQQVTLSCSPISGHRSVSWYQQTPGQGLQFLFEYFSETQRNKGNFPGRFSGRQFSNSRSEMNVSTLELGDSALYLCASSPRTSGSADTQYFGPGTRLTVL.

Of note for this clonotype: This could be a read error, since a much larger clone is one nucleotide away. The chain couples TRBV4-3 to TRBJ1-4; a possible D gene is TRBD1 (5 bases). From germline, CDR1 is LGHNA and CDR2 YSLEER. V lost 0 bases to trimming and J lost 13 bases, with 18 bases between them. The length of the CDR3 is 15 residues. CDR3 nucleotides: TGCGCCAGCAGCCAAGATGGGCAGGGCCTTACAAGACTGTTTTTT. Protein: CASSQDGQGLTRLFF.

Regarding this clonotype: A much bigger clone sits one base away, suggesting this may be a read error. The chain has TRBV5-4 and TRBJ2-3; TRBD2 is a possible D gene (5 bases). This CDR3 spans 14 amino acids. Germline-derived CDR1 and CDR2 are SGHNT and YYREEE (reference sequence). The germline V and J ends were trimmed by 5 bases and 2 bases, with 12 bases remaining between them. The CDR3 DNA is TGTGCCAGCAGGAGACGGGATAACACAGATACGCAGTATTTT. It yields the protein CASRRRDNTDTQYF.